This T cell receptor beta chain appears in the sequencing data of a study of cytomegalovirus exposure and HLA in healthy donors. Researchers ran the PCR with 60 Vbeta and 13 Jbeta primers. Profiled with immunoSEQ multiplex PCR; TCRdb holds only in-frame clones, not every one. The sample holds approximately 75,000 clones; about 78% are singletons and the top ten take 1.1%. Trimming pared 5 bases from V and 6 bases from J, leaving 16 bases between. Germline-derived CDR1 and CDR2 are GTSNPN and SVGIG (reference sequence). This CDR3 region has 13 residues. Sequencing used PBMCs. This sequence was found in a male donor in good health and CMV-seronegative. The chain couples TRBV30 to TRBJ1-1; tentatively, D is TRBD1 (6 bases). The CDR3 sequence: CAWGGAVSSEAFF. The CDR3 DNA is TGTGCCTGGGGGGGGGCAGTTAGTTCTGAAGCTTTCTTT.